The clone carrying this T cell receptor (beta chain) was observed a handful of times. The antigen is undetermined. From germline, CDR1 is MNHEY and CDR2 SVGAGI. V dropped 3 bases and J dropped 4 bases, with 15 bases sitting between them. This CDR3 is built from 15 residues. The data belong to a study of cytomegalovirus exposure and HLA in healthy donors. Overall study: Earlier sequencing of about 200 million T cells yielded roughly 100 million unique TCR beta sequences. Assignment to the Caucasian-associated ancestry cluster applied to around four fifths of the approximately 400 genotyped donors.

Points from the study as a whole: Prior analysis indicated that the majority of TCR beta V segments exhibited productivity approximately 87% or approximately 30% of the time.

Primers included in the PCR were 60 Vbeta and 13 Jbeta primers. Source study methods: In a later analysis, the count reached roughly 80 million unique TCR beta chains, with approximately 11 million shared. Produced via immunoSEQ multiplex PCR; TCRdb's table is partial and in-frame only. V, J and clone size are those of that table, while D and trimming were read from the DNA. The sample has around 170,000 clones, over 70% seen once. Sequenced sample: PBMCs. The chain links TRBV6-5 to TRBJ2-5; D unresolved. The receptor was isolated from a man aged 45-65 years in good health and CMV-seronegative. The CDR3: CASSYRVDGPETQYF. CDR3 in DNA: TGTGCCAGCAGTTATCGGGTCGATGGCCCAGAGACCCAGTACTTC.